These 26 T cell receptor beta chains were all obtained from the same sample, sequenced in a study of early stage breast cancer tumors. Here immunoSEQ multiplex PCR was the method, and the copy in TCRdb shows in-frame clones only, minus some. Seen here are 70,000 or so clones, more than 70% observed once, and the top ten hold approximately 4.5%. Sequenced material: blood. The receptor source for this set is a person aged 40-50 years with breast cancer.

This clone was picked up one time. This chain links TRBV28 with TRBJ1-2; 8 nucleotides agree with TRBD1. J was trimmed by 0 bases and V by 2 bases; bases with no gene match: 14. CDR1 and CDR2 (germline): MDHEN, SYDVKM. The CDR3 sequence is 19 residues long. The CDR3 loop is CASSLPTGRQGNPNYGYTF. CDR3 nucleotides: TGTGCCAGCAGTTTACCCACCGGGCGACAGGGGAATCCTAACTATGGCTACACCTTC.

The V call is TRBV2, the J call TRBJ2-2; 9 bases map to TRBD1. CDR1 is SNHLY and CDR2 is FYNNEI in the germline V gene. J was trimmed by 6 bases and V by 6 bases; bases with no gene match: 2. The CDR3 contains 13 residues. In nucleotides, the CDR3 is TGTGCCAGCAGACAGGGGGCTGCCGGGGAGCTGTTTTTT. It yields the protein CASRQGAAGELFF.

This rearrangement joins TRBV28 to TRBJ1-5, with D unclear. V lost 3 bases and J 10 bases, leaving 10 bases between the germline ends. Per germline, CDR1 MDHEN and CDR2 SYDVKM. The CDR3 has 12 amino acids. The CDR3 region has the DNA TGTGCCAGCAGTTTCTCCGGGGTACCCCAGCATTTT. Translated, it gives CASSFSGVPQHF.

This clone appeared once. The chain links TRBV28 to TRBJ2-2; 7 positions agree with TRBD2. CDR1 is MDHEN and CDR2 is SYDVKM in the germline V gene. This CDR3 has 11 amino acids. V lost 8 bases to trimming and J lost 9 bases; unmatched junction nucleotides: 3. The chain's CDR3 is CASGGVRELFF. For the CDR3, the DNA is TGTGCCAGCGGGGGGGTTAGGGAGCTGTTTTTT.

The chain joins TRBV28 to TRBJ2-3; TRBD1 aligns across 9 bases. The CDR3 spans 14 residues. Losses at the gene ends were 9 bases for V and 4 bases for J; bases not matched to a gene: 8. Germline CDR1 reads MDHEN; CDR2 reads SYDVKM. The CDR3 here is CASFNRGRSDTQYF. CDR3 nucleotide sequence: TGTGCCAGTTTTAACAGGGGGCGATCAGATACGCAGTATTTT.

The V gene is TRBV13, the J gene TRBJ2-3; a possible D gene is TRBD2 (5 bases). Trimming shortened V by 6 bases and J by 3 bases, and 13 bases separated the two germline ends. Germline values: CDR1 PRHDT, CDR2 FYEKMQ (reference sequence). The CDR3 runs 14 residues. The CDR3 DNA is TGTGCCAGCAGTCCTAGCACTAAAACAGATACGCAGTATTTT. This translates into CASSPSTKTDTQYF. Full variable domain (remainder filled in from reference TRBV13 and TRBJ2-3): AAGVIQSPRHLIKEKRETATLKCYPIPRHDTVYWYQQGPGQDPQFLISFYEKMQSDKGSIPDRFSAQQFSDYHSELNMSSLELGDSALYFCASSPSTKTDTQYFGPGTRLTVL.

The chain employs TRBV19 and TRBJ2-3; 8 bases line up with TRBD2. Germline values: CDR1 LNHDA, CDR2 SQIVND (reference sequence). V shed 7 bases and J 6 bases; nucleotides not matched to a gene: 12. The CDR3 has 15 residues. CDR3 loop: CASTKRGGLGDTQYF. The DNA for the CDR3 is TGTGCCAGTACCAAACGGGGGGGTCTGGGGGATACGCAGTATTTT.

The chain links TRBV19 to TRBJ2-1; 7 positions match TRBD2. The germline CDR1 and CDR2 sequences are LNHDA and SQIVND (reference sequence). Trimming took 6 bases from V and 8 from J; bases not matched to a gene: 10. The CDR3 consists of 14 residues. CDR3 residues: CASRTSPKEDEQFF. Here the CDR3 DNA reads TGTGCCAGTAGGACTAGCCCTAAGGAAGATGAGCAGTTCTTC.

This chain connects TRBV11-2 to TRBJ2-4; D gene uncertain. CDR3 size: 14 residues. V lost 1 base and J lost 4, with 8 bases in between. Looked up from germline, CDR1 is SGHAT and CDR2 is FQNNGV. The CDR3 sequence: CASSLAGLKNIQYF. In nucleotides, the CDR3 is TGTGCCAGCAGCTTAGCCGGGTTAAAAAACATTCAGTACTTC.

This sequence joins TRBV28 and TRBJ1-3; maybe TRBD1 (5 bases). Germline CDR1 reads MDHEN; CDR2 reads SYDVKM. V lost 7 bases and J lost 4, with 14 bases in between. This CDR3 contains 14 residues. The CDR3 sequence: CASIPSGTGNTIYF. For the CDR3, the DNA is TGTGCCAGCATTCCCTCAGGGACGGGAAACACCATATATTTT.

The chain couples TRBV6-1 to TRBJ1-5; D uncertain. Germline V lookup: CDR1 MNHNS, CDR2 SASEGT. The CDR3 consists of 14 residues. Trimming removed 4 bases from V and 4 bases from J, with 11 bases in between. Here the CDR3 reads CASSVDQLNQPQHF. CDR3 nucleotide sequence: TGTGCCAGCAGTGTAGATCAGCTAAATCAGCCCCAGCATTTT.

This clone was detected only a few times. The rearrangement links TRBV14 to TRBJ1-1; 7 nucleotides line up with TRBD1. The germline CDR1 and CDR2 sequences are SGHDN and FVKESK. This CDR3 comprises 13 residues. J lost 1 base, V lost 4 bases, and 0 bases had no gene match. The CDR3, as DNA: TGTGCCAGCAGCCGGACAGGGAACACTGAAGCTTTCTTT. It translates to CASSRTGNTEAFF.

CDR3 loop: CASSLRLAWSSDEQFF. CDR3 coding DNA: TGTGCCAGCAGCCTCAGGCTAGCATGGTCTTCGGATGAGCAGTTCTTC. V gene TRBV13 combines with J gene TRBJ2-1; D is possibly TRBD2 (5 bases). The CDR3 is 16 residues long. CDR1 is PRHDT, CDR2 FYEKMQ, per germline (reference sequence). The V and J ends lost 5 bases and 8 bases respectively, with 22 bases between them.

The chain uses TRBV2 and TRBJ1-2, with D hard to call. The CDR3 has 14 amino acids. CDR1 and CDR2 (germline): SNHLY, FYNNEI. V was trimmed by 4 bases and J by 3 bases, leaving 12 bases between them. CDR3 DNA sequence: TGTGCCAGCAGTGGAGTGGAGGGTTACTATGGCTACACCTTC. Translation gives CASSGVEGYYGYTF.

CDR3 in amino acids: CASSVVGQYTGELFF. The DNA of the CDR3 is TGTGCCAGCAGCGTAGTGGGACAATACACCGGGGAGCTGTTTTTT. The rearrangement joins TRBV9 to TRBJ2-2; maybe TRBD1 (6 bases). The CDR3 totals 15 residues. V lost 0 bases to trimming and J lost 3 bases, with 9 bases between them. Germline lookup yields CDR1 SGDLS and CDR2 YYNGEE.

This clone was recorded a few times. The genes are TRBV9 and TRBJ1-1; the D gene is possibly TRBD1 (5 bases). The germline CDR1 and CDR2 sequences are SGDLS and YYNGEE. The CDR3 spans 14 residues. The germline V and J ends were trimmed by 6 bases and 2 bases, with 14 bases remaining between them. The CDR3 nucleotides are TGTGCCAGCACAATCGGGGGAGATAACACTGAAGCTTTCTTT. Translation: CASTIGGDNTEAFF.

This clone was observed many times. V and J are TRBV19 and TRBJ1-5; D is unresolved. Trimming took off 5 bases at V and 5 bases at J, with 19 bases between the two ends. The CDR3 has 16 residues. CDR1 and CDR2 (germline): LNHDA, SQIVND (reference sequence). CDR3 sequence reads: CASSPSFSTIDQPQHF. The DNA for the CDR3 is TGTGCCAGTAGTCCCTCATTTTCGACAATCGATCAGCCCCAGCATTTT.

In DNA, the CDR3 is TGTGCCAGCAGCGTGGGGACAGGTCCTTTAAACTATGGCTACACCTTC. Its translation: CASSVGTGPLNYGYTF. The chain combines TRBV9 with TRBJ1-2, with TRBD1 identical over 8 bases. Germline trimming cut 2 bases from V and 2 bases from J; bases unmatched to any gene: 8. CDR1 is SGDLS and CDR2 is YYNGEE in the germline V gene. The CDR3 spans 16 residues.

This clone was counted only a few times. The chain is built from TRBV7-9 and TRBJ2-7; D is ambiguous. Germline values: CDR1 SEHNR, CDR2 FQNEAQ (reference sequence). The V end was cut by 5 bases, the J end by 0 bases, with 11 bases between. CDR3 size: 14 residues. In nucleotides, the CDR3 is TGTGCCAGCAGCCAACTCCCCGGCTCCTACGAGCAGTACTTC. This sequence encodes CASSQLPGSYEQYF.

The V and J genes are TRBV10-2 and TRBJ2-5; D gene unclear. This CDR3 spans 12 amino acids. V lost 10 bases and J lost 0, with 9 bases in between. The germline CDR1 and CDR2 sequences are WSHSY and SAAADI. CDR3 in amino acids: CATFRDQETQYF. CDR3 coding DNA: TGCGCCACCTTCCGGGACCAAGAGACCCAGTACTTC.

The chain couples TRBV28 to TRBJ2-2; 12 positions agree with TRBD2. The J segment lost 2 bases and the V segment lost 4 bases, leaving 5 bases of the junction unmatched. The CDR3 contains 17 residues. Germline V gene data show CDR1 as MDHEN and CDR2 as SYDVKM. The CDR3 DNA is TGTGCCAGCAGTTGGACTAGCGGGGCGAGTAACACCGGGGAGCTGTTTTTT. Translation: CASSWTSGASNTGELFF.

CDR3 in DNA: TGTGCCAGCAGCGTAGGAAGGGGGTTCGCTGGGGCCAACGTCCTGACTTTC. Protein product: CASSVGRGFAGANVLTF. V usage is TRBV9 and J usage is TRBJ2-6; D is possibly TRBD1 (6 bases). Germline V gene lookup returns CDR1 SGDLS and CDR2 YYNGEE. The CDR3 length is 17 residues. Trimming pared 0 bases from V and 2 bases from J, leaving 12 bases between. Variable domain in full (rest from reference TRBV9 and TRBJ2-6): DSGVTQTPKHLITATGQRVTLRCSPRSGDLSVYWYQQSLDQGLQFLIQYYNGEERAKGNILERFSAQQFPDLHSELNLSSLELGDSALYFCASSVGRGFAGANVLTFGAGSRLTVL.

In nucleotides, the CDR3 is TGTGCCAGCTCAGCCCTTAACTATGGCTACACCTTC. Translating it yields CASSALNYGYTF. The chain carries TRBV18 and TRBJ1-2; no clear D. Germline V gene data show CDR1 as KGHSH and CDR2 as LQKENI. V was pared by 5 bases and J by 1 base, with 5 bases between. This CDR3 contains 12 residues.

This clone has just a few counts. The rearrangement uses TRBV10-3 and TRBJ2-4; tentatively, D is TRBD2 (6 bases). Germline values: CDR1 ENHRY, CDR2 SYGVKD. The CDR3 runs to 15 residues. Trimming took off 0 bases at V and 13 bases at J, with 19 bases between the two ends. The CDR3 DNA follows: TGTGCCATCAGTGAGTCGGGGGGATCTCAGGCGGGACAGTACTTC. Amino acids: CAISESGGSQAGQYF.

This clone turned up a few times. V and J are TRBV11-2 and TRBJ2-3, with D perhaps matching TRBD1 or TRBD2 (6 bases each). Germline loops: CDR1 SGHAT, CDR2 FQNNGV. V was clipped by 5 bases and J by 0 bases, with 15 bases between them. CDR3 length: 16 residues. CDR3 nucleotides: TGTGCCAGCAGCGCCCAGGGGACTCCTAGCACAGATACGCAGTATTTT. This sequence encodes CASSAQGTPSTDTQYF.

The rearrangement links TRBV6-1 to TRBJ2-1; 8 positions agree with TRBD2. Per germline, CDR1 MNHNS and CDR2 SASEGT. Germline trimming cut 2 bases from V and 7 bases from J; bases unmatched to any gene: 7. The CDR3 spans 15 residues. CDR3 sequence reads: CASSELLAGSNEQFF. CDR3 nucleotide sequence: TGTGCCAGCAGTGAACTCCTAGCGGGCTCAAATGAGCAGTTCTTC.